The 7 T cell receptor beta chains in this list originate from one sample, sequenced in a study of blood T cells in healthy people across ages. Through a sample-barcoded 5' primer and a J-beta primer mix, a second PCR was run for roughly 6 to 12 cycles. From the 5' RACE reads, TCRdb called clonotypes with MiXCR, one entry per CDR3 protein. The sample shows roughly 1,800,000 distinct CDR3 sequences, roughly 50% of them seen only once. Sequencing was performed on blood. These receptors all come from a woman aged 40-49 years in good health.

In its sample, this clonotype was seen a few times. The chain joins TRBV6-5 to TRBJ2-6; the D is unclear. Germline V gene lookup returns CDR1 MNHEY and CDR2 SVGAGI. Trimming left V 6 bases short and J 1 base short, with 10 bases between. The CDR3 consists of 15 residues. CDR3 region: CASRYMTSGANVLTF. DNA of the CDR3: TGTGCCAGCAGATACATGACATCTGGGGCCAACGTCCTGACTTTC.

There are a few counts of this clonotype. The CDR3, as DNA: TGTGCCAGCAGCTTTGGGACAGGGGGTAGAGATACGCAGTATTTT. Protein sequence: CASSFGTGGRDTQYF. The rearrangement links TRBV7-2 to TRBJ2-3; TRBD1 aligns across 11 bases. The ends lost 3 bases at V and 5 bases at J; junction bases unmatched: 4. The CDR3 covers 15 residues. Looked up from germline, CDR1 is SGHTA and CDR2 is FQGNSA.

V gene TRBV10-3 combines with J gene TRBJ2-5, with 12 nucleotides matching TRBD2. V lost 6 bases to trimming and J lost 2 bases; unmatched junction nucleotides: 13. CDR3 size: 18 residues. The germline V gene encodes CDR1 ENHRY and CDR2 SYGVKD. The CDR3 here is CAISENLLAGGDQETQYF. The CDR3 DNA sequence: TGTGCCATCAGCGAGAACTTGCTAGCGGGGGGGGATCAAGAGACCCAGTACTTC.

The rearrangement joins TRBV29-1 to TRBJ2-5; 9 positions match TRBD1. V lost 4 bases and J lost 11; bases outside the gene matches: 14. The CDR3 has 14 amino acids. CDR1 and CDR2 (germline): SQVTM, ANQGSEA. The CDR3: CSVVGTGLYNEQYF. The CDR3 coding sequence is TGCAGCGTTGTAGGGACAGGGTTATACAATGAGCAGTACTTC.

There are a few counts of this clonotype. The chain uses TRBV2 and TRBJ2-7; D unclear. With 3 bases removed from V and 3 bases from J, the gap between germline ends came to 15 bases. This CDR3 spans 15 amino acids. Germline V gene lookup returns CDR1 SNHLY and CDR2 FYNNEI. As DNA, the CDR3 is TGTGCCAGCAGTGACGTTAAGGACCGGTACTACGAGCAGTACTTC. Encoded protein: CASSDVKDRYYEQYF.

The chain couples TRBV5-1 to TRBJ2-1, with a possible D match to TRBD2 (6 bases). The length of the CDR3 is 16 residues. CDR1 is SGHRS, CDR2 YFSETQ, per germline. V dropped 5 bases and J dropped 8 bases, with 23 bases sitting between them. The CDR3 spells CASRTARAAPGDEQFF. For the CDR3, the DNA is TGCGCCAGCAGGACGGCCAGGGCTGCCCCGGGGGATGAGCAGTTCTTC. Variable domain in full (rest from reference TRBV5-1 and TRBJ2-1): KAGVTQTPRYLIKTRGQQVTLSCSPISGHRSVSWYQQTPGQGLQFLFEYFSETQRNKGNFPGRFSGRQFSNSRSEMNVSTLELGDSALYLCASRTARAAPGDEQFFGPGTRLTVL.

The gene calls are TRBV4-3 and TRBJ2-5; 12 positions agree with TRBD2. This CDR3 comprises 18 residues. Germline CDR1 reads LGHNA; CDR2 reads YSLEER. V shed 0 bases and J 11 bases; nucleotides not matched to a gene: 16. Written as DNA, the CDR3 is TGCGCCAGCAGCCAAGATCTCCCCCTAGCGGGGGGGCCCAATGAGCAGTACTTC. Protein product: CASSQDLPLAGGPNEQYF.